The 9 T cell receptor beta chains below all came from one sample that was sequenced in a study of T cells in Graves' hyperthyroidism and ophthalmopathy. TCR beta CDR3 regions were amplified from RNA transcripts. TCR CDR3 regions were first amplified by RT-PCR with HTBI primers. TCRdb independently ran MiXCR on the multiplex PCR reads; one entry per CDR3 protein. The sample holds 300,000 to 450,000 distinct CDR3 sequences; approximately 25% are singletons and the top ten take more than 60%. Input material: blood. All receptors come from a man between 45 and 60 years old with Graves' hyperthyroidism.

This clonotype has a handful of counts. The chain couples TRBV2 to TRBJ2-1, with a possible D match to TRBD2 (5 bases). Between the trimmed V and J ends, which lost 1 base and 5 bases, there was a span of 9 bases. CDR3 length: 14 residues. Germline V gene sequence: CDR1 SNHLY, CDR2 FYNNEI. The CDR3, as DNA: TGTGCCAGCAGTGAAGGGCGGGCGAACAATGAGCAGTTCTTC. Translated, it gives CASSEGRANNEQFF.

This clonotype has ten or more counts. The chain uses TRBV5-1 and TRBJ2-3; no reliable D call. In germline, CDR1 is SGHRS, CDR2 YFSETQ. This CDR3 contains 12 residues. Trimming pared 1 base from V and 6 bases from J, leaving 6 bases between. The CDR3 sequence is CASSLSSDTQYF. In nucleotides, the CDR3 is TGCGCCAGCAGCTTGTCTTCCGATACGCAGTATTTT.

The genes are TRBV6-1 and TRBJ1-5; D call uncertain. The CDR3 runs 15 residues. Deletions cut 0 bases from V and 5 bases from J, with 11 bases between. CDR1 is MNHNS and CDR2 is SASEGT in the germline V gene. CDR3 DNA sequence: TGTGCCAGCAGTGAAGCGGTGTCAGATCATCAGCCCCAGCATTTT. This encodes CASSEAVSDHQPQHF.

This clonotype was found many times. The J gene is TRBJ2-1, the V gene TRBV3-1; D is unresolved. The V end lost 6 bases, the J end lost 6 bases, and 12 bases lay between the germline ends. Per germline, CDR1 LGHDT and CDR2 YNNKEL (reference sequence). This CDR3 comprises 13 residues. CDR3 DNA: TGTGCCAGCAGAGGGTTGGGGTTCAATGAGCAGTTCTTC. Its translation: CASRGLGFNEQFF.

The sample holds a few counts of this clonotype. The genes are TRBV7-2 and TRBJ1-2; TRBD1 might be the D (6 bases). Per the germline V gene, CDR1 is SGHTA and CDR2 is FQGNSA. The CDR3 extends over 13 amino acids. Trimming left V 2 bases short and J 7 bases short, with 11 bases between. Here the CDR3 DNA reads TGTGCCAGCAGCTTATACGGGGGCGCTGGCTACACCTTC. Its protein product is CASSLYGGAGYTF.

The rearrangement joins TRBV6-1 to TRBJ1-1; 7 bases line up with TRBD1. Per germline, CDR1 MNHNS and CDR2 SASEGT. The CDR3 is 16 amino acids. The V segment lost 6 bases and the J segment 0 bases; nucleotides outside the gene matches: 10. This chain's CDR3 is CASRPDRAPMNTEAFF. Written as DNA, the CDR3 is TGTGCCAGCAGACCAGACAGGGCCCCCATGAACACTGAAGCTTTCTTT.

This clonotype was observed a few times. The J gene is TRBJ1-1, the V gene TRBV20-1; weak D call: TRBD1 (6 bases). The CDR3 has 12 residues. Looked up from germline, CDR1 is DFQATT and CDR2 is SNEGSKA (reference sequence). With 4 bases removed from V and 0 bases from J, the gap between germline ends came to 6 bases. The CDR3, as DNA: TGCAGTGCTAAGGGGGTGAACACTGAAGCTTTCTTT. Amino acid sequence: CSAKGVNTEAFF.

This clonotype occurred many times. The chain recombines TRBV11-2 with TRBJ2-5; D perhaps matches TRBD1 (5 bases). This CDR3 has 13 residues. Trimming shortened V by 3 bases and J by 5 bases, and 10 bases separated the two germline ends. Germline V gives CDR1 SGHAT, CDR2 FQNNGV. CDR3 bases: TGTGCCAGCAGCTTTCAGGGCCTGGAGACCCAGTACTTC. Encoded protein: CASSFQGLETQYF.

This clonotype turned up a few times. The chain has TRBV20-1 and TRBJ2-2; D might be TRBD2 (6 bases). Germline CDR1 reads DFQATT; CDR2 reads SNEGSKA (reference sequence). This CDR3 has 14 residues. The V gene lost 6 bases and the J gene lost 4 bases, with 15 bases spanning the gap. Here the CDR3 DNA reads TGCAGTGCCACCTTACGGGGGACCACCGGGGAGCTGTTTTTT. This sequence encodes CSATLRGTTGELFF.